This T cell receptor beta chain derives from a study of blood T cell repertoires in COVID-19. On the study more broadly: Acute and convalescent COVID-19 specimens originated in the United States, Italy and Spain.

Authors' processing steps: Amplification of reference gene primers provided the estimated nucleated cell counts. The method was immunoSEQ multiplex PCR; TCRdb's version includes in-frame clones alone and lacks a portion of them. V, J and clone size are those of that table, while D and trimming were read from the DNA. Of a few hundred thousand clones listed, around four fifths are singletons. Germline V gene sequence: CDR1 SGHAT, CDR2 FQNNGV. This CDR3 contains 13 residues. V was shortened by 1 base and J by 8 bases, with 11 bases between the two germline ends. Input material: peripheral blood. This clonotype originated in a woman aged 50 to 65 with acute or convalescent COVID-19. The rearrangement links TRBV11-2 to TRBJ1-2, with D perhaps matching TRBD1 (5 bases). CDR3: CASSLVRGSGYTF. The CDR3 DNA is TGTGCCAGCAGCTTAGTGCGGGGGTCGGGCTACACCTTC.